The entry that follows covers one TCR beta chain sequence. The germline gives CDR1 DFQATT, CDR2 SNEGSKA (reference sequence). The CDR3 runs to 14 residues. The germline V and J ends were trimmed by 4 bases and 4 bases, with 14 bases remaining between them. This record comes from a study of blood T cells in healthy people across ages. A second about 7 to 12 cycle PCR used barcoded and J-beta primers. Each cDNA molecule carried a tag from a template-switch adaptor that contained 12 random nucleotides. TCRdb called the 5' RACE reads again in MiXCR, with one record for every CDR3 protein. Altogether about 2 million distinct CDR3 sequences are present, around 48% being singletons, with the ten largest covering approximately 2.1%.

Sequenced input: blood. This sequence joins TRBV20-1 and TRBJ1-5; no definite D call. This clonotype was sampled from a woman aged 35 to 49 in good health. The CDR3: CSATVGLGNQPQHF. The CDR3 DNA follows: TGCAGTGCTACAGTGGGCCTGGGGAATCAGCCCCAGCATTTT.